This is a list of T cell receptor beta chains from one sample in a study of blood T cell repertoires in COVID-19. TCRdb's table, derived via immunoSEQ multiplex PCR, lists solely in-frame clones and lacks some. The data show 110,000 or so clones, with about 88% seen just once and about 3.6% held by the top ten. The specimen was peripheral blood. The source of these receptors is a middle-aged man with acute or convalescent COVID-19. The CDR3 runs from the conserved cysteine through the conserved F or W. Fields, in order: J gene, D gene, clone size, V gene, CDR3 protein, CDR3 DNA. A D gene is named only where the DNA matches it firmly. Clone sizes are given selectively: once, few, many, or a class where the clone is expanded.

j_gene: TRBJ2-2; d_gene: NA; abundance: NA; v_gene: TRBV4-3; CDR3aa: CASSQGLTRTGELFF; CDR3nt: TGCGCCAGCAGCCAAGGACTAACGCGCACCGGGGAGCTGTTTTTT
j_gene: TRBJ2-7; d_gene: TRBD1; abundance: NA; v_gene: TRBV27; CDR3aa: CASSRDSSYEQYF; CDR3nt: TGTGCCAGCAGCCGGGACAGTTCCTACGAGCAGTACTTC
j_gene: TRBJ2-5; d_gene: TRBD1; abundance: few; v_gene: TRBV5-1; CDR3aa: CASSVTGDETQYF; CDR3nt: TGCGCCAGCAGCGTTACAGGGGACGAGACCCAGTACTTC
j_gene: TRBJ1-3; d_gene: TRBD1; abundance: NA; v_gene: TRBV5-5; CDR3aa: CASSWNRGRGGNTIYF; CDR3nt: TGTGCCAGCAGCTGGAACAGGGGAAGAGGAGGAAACACCATATATTTT
j_gene: TRBJ2-7; d_gene: NA; abundance: NA; v_gene: TRBV3-1/TRBV3-2; CDR3aa: CASSQDIRYEQYF; CDR3nt: TGTGCCAGCAGCCAAGACATACGGTACGAGCAGTACTTC
j_gene: TRBJ2-7; d_gene: NA; abundance: NA; v_gene: TRBV6-5; CDR3aa: CASMQGTSSYEQYF; CDR3nt: TGTGCCAGCATGCAGGGGACAAGCTCCTACGAGCAGTACTTC
j_gene: TRBJ1-2; d_gene: NA; abundance: NA; v_gene: TRBV2; CDR3aa: CASSERAELNDGYTF; CDR3nt: TGTGCCAGCAGTGAGAGGGCAGAGCTTAACGATGGCTACACCTTC
j_gene: TRBJ1-6; d_gene: NA; abundance: NA; v_gene: TRBV5-1; CDR3aa: CASQQGQNSPLHF; CDR3nt: TGCGCCAGTCAACAGGGTCAAAATTCACCCCTCCACTTT
j_gene: TRBJ1-3; d_gene: NA; abundance: NA; v_gene: TRBV5-1; CDR3aa: CASSLVPGSSGNTIYF; CDR3nt: TGCGCCAGCAGCTTGGTACCGGGATCCTCTGGAAACACCATATATTTT
j_gene: TRBJ1-1; d_gene: NA; abundance: NA; v_gene: TRBV18; CDR3aa: CASSPRDTEAFF; CDR3nt: TGTGCCAGCTCACCCCGGGACACTGAAGCTTTCTTT
j_gene: TRBJ2-1; d_gene: TRBD2; abundance: once; v_gene: TRBV2; CDR3aa: CASNQRASGGAKDEQFF; CDR3nt: TGTGCCAGCAACCAAAGGGCTAGCGGGGGGGCAAAGGATGAGCAGTTCTTC
j_gene: TRBJ2-2; d_gene: NA; abundance: NA; v_gene: TRBV21-1; CDR3aa: CASSKFRGKYTGELFF; CDR3nt: TGTGCCAGCAGCAAATTTAGGGGGAAATACACCGGGGAGCTGTTTTTT
j_gene: TRBJ2-1; d_gene: TRBD1; abundance: NA; v_gene: TRBV24-1; CDR3aa: CATSDTAGGSYNEQFF; CDR3nt: TGTGCCACCAGTGATACCGCAGGGGGCTCCTACAATGAGCAGTTCTTC
j_gene: TRBJ2-7; d_gene: NA; abundance: NA; v_gene: TRBV5-1; CDR3aa: CASSLTGQTGSYEQYF; CDR3nt: TGCGCCAGCAGCTTAACTGGACAGACAGGATCTTACGAGCAGTACTTC
j_gene: TRBJ2-7; d_gene: NA; abundance: NA; v_gene: TRBV27; CDR3aa: CASTGTGGWGEQYF; CDR3nt: TGTGCCAGCACCGGCACCGGGGGTTGGGGGGAGCAGTACTTC
j_gene: TRBJ2-7; d_gene: TRBD2; abundance: once; v_gene: TRBV27; CDR3aa: CASSLAGTRDYEQYF; CDR3nt: TGTGCCAGCAGTTTGGCCGGGACTAGGGACTACGAGCAGTACTTC
j_gene: TRBJ1-4; d_gene: NA; abundance: NA; v_gene: TRBV9; CDR3aa: CASSGGSNEKLFF; CDR3nt: TGTGCCAGCAGCGGAGGGAGCAATGAAAAACTGTTTTTT
j_gene: TRBJ2-2; d_gene: NA; abundance: NA; v_gene: TRBV19; CDR3aa: CASSRQGDFTGELFF; CDR3nt: TGTGCCAGTAGTCGCCAGGGGGACTTCACCGGGGAGCTGTTTTTT
j_gene: TRBJ1-1; d_gene: TRBD1; abundance: NA; v_gene: TRBV19; CDR3aa: CASSILGGGLILGTEAFF; CDR3nt: TGTGCCAGTAGTATCTTAGGAGGGGGCCTTATTCTGGGGACTGAAGCTTTCTTT
j_gene: TRBJ1-2; d_gene: NA; abundance: few; v_gene: TRBV6-2/TRBV6-3; CDR3aa: CASSYGEVYGYTF; CDR3nt: TGTGCCAGCAGTTACGGAGAGGTCTATGGCTACACCTTC
j_gene: TRBJ1-2; d_gene: NA; abundance: NA; v_gene: TRBV13; CDR3aa: CASSLLRQVRGNGYTF; CDR3nt: TGTGCCAGCAGCTTATTGCGGCAGGTCAGGGGAAATGGCTACACCTTC
j_gene: TRBJ2-1; d_gene: NA; abundance: NA; v_gene: TRBV4-1; CDR3aa: CASSQSGRTRNEQFF; CDR3nt: TGCGCCAGCAGCCAATCAGGGAGGACAAGGAATGAGCAGTTCTTC